This T cell receptor (beta chain) was retrieved from a study of quantifying T cell responses using KT2 cells. Across the study: RNA was reverse transcribed with TCR alpha and beta constant-region primers.

In germline, CDR1 is SGHDT, CDR2 YYEEEE. The CDR3 is made up of 12 amino acids. The V end lost 4 bases, the J end lost 4 bases, and 9 bases lay between the germline ends. The cDNA 3' end received a ligated oligonucleotide with a UMI. An equimolar mix of RC1.1 and RC1.2 primed the beta chain across TRBC1 and TRBC2. TCRdb reanalysed the UMI-ligation and nested PCR reads using MiXCR and keeps one entry per CDR3 protein. This sample carries over 55,000 distinct CDR3 sequences, about 12% of them seen once, and the ten largest clones take about 9.7%. Known numbers of the T cell clone KT2 were added to PBMC.

Sequencing input: PBMCs spiked with cells of the T cell clone KT2. The receptor's source is a human donor. This chain connects TRBV5-6 to TRBJ2-7; D is perhaps TRBD2 (6 bases). The CDR3 loop is CASSLAMYEQYF. In DNA form, the CDR3 reads TGTGCCAGCAGCCTAGCGATGTACGAGCAGTACTTC.